These T cell receptor beta chains were read from a single sample in a study of beta chain features in type 1 diabetes. The data were produced by immunoSEQ multiplex PCR, yet TCRdb's version contains in-frame clones alone and is incomplete. The sample has approximately 100,000 clones; approximately 37% are singletons. Input material: stem cell memory CD4+ T cells from blood. Receptor source: a woman younger than 30 in good health. CDR3s include the opening cysteine and the closing phenylalanine or tryptophan. The order of the fields is J gene, clone size, D gene, V gene, CDR3 protein, CDR3 DNA. The D gene is left open where the match is weak. Clone sizes are given selectively: once, few, many, or a class where the clone is expanded.

J: TRBJ2-1; size: few; D: TRBD2; V: TRBV6-1; CDR3: CASSEWLGTSGAKQFF; DNA: TGTGCCAGCAGTGAATGGCTCGGGACTAGCGGGGCCAAGCAGTTCTTC
J: TRBJ1-5; size: NA; D: NA; V: TRBV27; CDR3: CASSSRQTYQPQHF; DNA: TGTGCCAGCAGTTCCCGACAGACTTATCAGCCCCAGCATTTT
J: TRBJ2-5; size: NA; D: TRBD1; V: TRBV5-6; CDR3: CASSFDRGETQYF; DNA: TGTGCCAGCAGCTTTGACAGGGGGGAGACCCAGTACTTC
J: TRBJ1-2; size: NA; D: NA; V: TRBV18; CDR3: CASSPPAGPLGGYTF; DNA: TGTGCCAGCTCACCACCTGCAGGTCCTTTAGGTGGCTACACCTTC
J: TRBJ2-1; size: few; D: TRBD1; V: TRBV5-1; CDR3: CASSLRFGQGAPGGPDEQFF; DNA: TGCGCCAGCAGCTTGAGGTTCGGACAGGGGGCTCCGGGAGGGCCAGACGAGCAGTTCTTC
J: TRBJ2-2; size: NA; D: TRBD2; V: TRBV18; CDR3: CASSRRLAANTGELFF; DNA: TGTGCCAGCTCACGACGACTAGCGGCAAACACCGGGGAGCTGTTTTTT
J: TRBJ2-7; size: NA; D: NA; V: TRBV27; CDR3: CASNDAGSYEQYF; DNA: TGTGCCAGCAATGATGCAGGATCCTACGAGCAGTACTTC
J: TRBJ2-5; size: NA; D: NA; V: TRBV7-7; CDR3: CASSPHPDKVQETQYF; DNA: TGTGCTAGCAGCCCTCATCCGGACAAAGTGCAAGAGACCCAGTACTTC
J: TRBJ1-5; size: once; D: NA; V: TRBV18; CDR3: CASSPQTVLGKPQHF; DNA: TGTGCCAGCTCACCCCAGACAGTCCTCGGAAAGCCCCAGCATTTT
J: TRBJ2-7; size: NA; D: NA; V: TRBV6-5; CDR3: CASSYSRGGEQYF; DNA: TGTGCCAGCAGTTACTCGAGAGGGGGCGAGCAGTACTTC
J: TRBJ2-7; size: few; D: TRBD2; V: TRBV5-1; CDR3: CASSLELAVSEQYF; DNA: TGCGCCAGCAGCTTGGAACTAGCGGTCAGCGAGCAGTACTTC
J: TRBJ2-3; size: NA; D: NA; V: TRBV7-9; CDR3: CASRLSGFNTDTQYF; DNA: TGTGCCAGCAGACTCAGCGGGTTCAACACAGATACGCAGTATTTT
J: TRBJ1-4; size: few; D: NA; V: TRBV25-1; CDR3: CASSAGTREKLFF; DNA: TGTGCCAGCAGCGCCGGGACACGCGAAAAACTGTTTTTT
J: TRBJ2-1; size: NA; D: TRBD2; V: TRBV18; CDR3: CASSPSAGVAPYNEQFF; DNA: TGTGCCAGCTCACCAAGCGCGGGAGTGGCCCCTTACAATGAGCAGTTCTTC
J: TRBJ2-1; size: few; D: TRBD1; V: TRBV7-8; CDR3: CASSSPGQFQFF; DNA: TGTGCCAGCAGCTCTCCGGGACAGTTCCAGTTCTTC
J: TRBJ2-2; size: NA; D: NA; V: TRBV2; CDR3: CASSEQAKVYGGELFF; DNA: TGTGCCAGCAGCGAACAGGCCAAGGTTTACGGCGGGGAGCTGTTTTTT
J: TRBJ2-1; size: NA; D: NA; V: TRBV19; CDR3: CASSPFVAGKNEQFF; DNA: TGTGCCAGTAGTCCCTTTGTTGCGGGAAAAAATGAGCAGTTCTTC
J: TRBJ1-4; size: NA; D: NA; V: TRBV5-1; CDR3: CASSARTSTNEKLFF; DNA: TGCGCCAGCAGCGCCAGGACATCAACTAATGAAAAACTGTTTTTT
J: TRBJ1-1; size: NA; D: NA; V: TRBV4-1; CDR3: CASSQVGGRSGWNTEAFF; DNA: TGCGCCAGCAGCCAAGTGGGGGGGCGGTCGGGTTGGAACACTGAAGCTTTCTTT
J: TRBJ1-1; size: NA; D: NA; V: TRBV7-9; CDR3: CASSQGATFF; DNA: TGTGCCAGCAGTCAGGGTGCAACTTTCTTT
J: TRBJ2-3; size: NA; D: TRBD1; V: TRBV11-2; CDR3: CASRADRGSTDTQYF; DNA: TGTGCCAGCAGAGCCGACAGGGGTAGCACAGATACGCAGTATTTT
J: TRBJ2-7; size: NA; D: TRBD1; V: TRBV10-3; CDR3: CAITGTGLGEQYF; DNA: TGTGCCATCACTGGGACAGGTTTAGGGGAGCAGTACTTC
J: TRBJ1-2; size: once; D: NA; V: TRBV2; CDR3: CASRVRAGRPRDYGYTF; DNA: TGTGCCAGCAGAGTCCGCGCTGGTCGTCCCAGGGACTATGGCTACACCTTC
J: TRBJ2-7; size: NA; D: NA; V: TRBV18; CDR3: CASQLVQGDFYEQYF; DNA: TGTGCCAGCCAACTGGTGCAGGGCGACTTCTACGAGCAGTACTTC
J: TRBJ2-5; size: few; D: NA; V: TRBV28; CDR3: CASSPDGAEQETQYF; DNA: TGTGCCAGCAGTCCCGATGGGGCGGAGCAAGAGACCCAGTACTTC
J: TRBJ2-5; size: NA; D: TRBD1; V: TRBV29-1; CDR3: CSTEKTGHQETQYF; DNA: TGCAGCACCGAGAAGACAGGGCACCAAGAGACCCAGTACTTC